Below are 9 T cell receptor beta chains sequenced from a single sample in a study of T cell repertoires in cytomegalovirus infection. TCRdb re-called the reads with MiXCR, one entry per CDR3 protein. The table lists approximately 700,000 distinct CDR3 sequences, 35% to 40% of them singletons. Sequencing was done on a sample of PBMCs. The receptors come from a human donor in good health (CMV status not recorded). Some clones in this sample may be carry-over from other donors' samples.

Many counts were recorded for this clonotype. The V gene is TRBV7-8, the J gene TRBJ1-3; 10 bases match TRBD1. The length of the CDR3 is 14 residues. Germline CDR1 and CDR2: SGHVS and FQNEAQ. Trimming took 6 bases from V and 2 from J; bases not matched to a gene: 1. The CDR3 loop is CASRTGGAGNTIYF. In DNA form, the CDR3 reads TGTGCCAGCAGGACAGGGGGCGCTGGAAACACCATATATTTT.

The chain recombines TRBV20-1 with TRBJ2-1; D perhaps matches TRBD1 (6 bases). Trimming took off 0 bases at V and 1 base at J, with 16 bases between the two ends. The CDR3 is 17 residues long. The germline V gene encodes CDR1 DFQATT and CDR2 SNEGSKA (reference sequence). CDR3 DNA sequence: TGCAGTGCTAGAGATAGTTCTCCAGGGGCGTCCTACAATGAGCAGTTCTTC. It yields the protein CSARDSSPGASYNEQFF.

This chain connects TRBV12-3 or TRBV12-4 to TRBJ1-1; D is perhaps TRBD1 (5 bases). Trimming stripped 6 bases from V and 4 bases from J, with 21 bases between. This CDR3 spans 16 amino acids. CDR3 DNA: TGTGCCAGCAGCATTAGCTCGACGGGGCAAATCACTGAAGCTTTCTTT. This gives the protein CASSISSTGQITEAFF.

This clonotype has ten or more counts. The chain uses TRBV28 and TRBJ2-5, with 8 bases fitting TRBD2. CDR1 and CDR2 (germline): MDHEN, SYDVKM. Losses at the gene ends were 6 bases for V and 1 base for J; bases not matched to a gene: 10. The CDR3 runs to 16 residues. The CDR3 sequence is CASRAGTRGVQETQYF. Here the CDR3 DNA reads TGTGCCAGCAGGGCCGGGACTAGGGGGGTCCAAGAGACCCAGTACTTC.

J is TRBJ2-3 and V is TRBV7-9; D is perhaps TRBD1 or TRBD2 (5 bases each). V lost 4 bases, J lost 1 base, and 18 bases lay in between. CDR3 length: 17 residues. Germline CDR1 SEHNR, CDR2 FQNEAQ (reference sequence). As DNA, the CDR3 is TGTGCCAGCAGCTCCCGAGTCGGGGCAGCCCGCACAGATACGCAGTATTTT. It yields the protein CASSSRVGAARTDTQYF.

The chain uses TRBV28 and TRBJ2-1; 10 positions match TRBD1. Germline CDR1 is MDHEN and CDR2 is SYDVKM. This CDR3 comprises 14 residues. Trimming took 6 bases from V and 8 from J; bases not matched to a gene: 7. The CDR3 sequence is CASSDRGRFDEQFF. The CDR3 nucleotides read TGTGCCAGCAGCGACAGGGGGCGCTTCGATGAGCAGTTCTTC.

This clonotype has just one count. The CDR3 DNA follows: TGTGCCAGAAGTCCCGGGAAAACCATGAACACTGAAGCTTTCTTT. It codes for CARSPGKTMNTEAFF. The rearrangement uses TRBV6-4 and TRBJ1-1, with D unresolved. Germline values: CDR1 MRHNA, CDR2 SNTAGT. The V gene lost 9 bases and the J gene lost 0 bases, with 17 bases spanning the gap. CDR3 length equals 15 residues.

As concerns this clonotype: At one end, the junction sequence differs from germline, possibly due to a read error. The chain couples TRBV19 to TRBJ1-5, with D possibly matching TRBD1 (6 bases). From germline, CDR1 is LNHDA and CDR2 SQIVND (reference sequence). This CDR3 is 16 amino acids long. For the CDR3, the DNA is TGTGCCAGTAGCCAGAGGACCCAGGGGAGCAATCAGCCCCAGCCTTTT. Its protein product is CASSQRTQGSNQPQPF.

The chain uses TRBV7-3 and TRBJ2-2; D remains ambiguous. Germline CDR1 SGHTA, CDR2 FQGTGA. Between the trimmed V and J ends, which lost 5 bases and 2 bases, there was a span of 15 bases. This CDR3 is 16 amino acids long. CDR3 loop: CASSPSVARNTGELFF. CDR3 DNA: TGTGCCAGCAGCCCTTCGGTGGCGCGAAACACCGGGGAGCTGTTTTTT.